This T cell receptor beta chain appears in the sequencing data of a study of blood T cell repertoires in COVID-19. Across the whole study: From the United States, Italy and Spain came samples of acute and convalescent COVID-19.

CDR1 is SGHTA and CDR2 is FQGTGA in the germline V gene. The CDR3 totals 15 residues. V shed 5 bases and J shed 4 bases, with 14 bases lying between them. Authors' analysis steps: Reference gene primer amplification in the assay estimated nucleated cell counts. TCRdb's table, derived via immunoSEQ multiplex PCR, lists solely in-frame clones and lacks some. V and J calls and clone size are as listed in that table; D and trimming were resolved from the DNA. Counted here are 200,000 to 250,000 clones, 80% occurring once; the ten biggest clones make up roughly 4.3%. Participants were aged roughly 18 to 89 years from some 24 US areas. Clinical history as reported by participants underpinned cohort assignment. This clone was counted once.

The chain carries TRBV7-3 and TRBJ2-2, with D possibly being TRBD1 (7 bases). The sequencing sample was made of PBMCs or T cells enriched from blood (not recorded which). The clonotype comes from a man in his thirties or forties with acute COVID-19. CDR3 nucleotides: TGTGCCAGCAGCCAGGGGGGCCGCGGCACCGGGGAGCTGTTTTTT. Protein product: CASSQGGRGTGELFF. The whole variable domain, filled in from reference TRBV7-3 and TRBJ2-2, reads GAGVSQTPSNKVTEKGKYVELRCDPISGHTALYWYRQSLGQGPEFLIYFQGTGAADDSGLPNDRFFAVRPEGSVSTLKIQRTERGDSAVYLCASSQGGRGTGELFFGEGSRLTVL.